This is a list of T cell receptor beta chains from one sample in a study of OX40 agonist ivuxolimab in advanced cancers. The protocol was immunoSEQ multiplex PCR, while the TCRdb copy is restricted to in-frame clones and leaves out a portion. This repertoire shows about 100,000 clones, 91% found once; its top ten account for about 0.49%. The sample was CD4+ or CD8+ T cells sorted from blood, taken in a trial of the OX40 agonist ivuxolimab. These receptors were obtained from an adult with an advanced solid tumor such as melanoma, head and neck, liver or kidney cancer. CDR3s include the opening cysteine and the closing phenylalanine or tryptophan. D genes are given only for firm matches. Size is omitted from some rows. Given values are once, few, many or a class for expanded clones.

>TRBJ2-2|TRBV7-2|once|TRBD1
TGTGCCAGCAGCCCGGGACAGGGTGCCGGGGAGCTGTTTTTT
CASSPGQGAGELFF
>TRBJ2-1|TRBV7-9|.|.
TGTGCCAGCAGCTTAGAGCGGAGGCAGTTCTTC
CASSLERRQFF
>TRBJ2-7|TRBV29-1|.|TRBD1
TGCAGCGTCTACGGCGGACAGGGCCTCGACTACGAGCAGTACTTC
CSVYGGQGLDYEQYF
>TRBJ2-2|TRBV28|.|.
TGTGCCAGCCGAGAGGGACGGGACGGGGTTCAGAACACCGGGGAGCTGTTTTTT
CASREGRDGVQNTGELFF
>TRBJ1-1|TRBV19|.|.
TGTGCCAGTAGTATTACGGGGGTAGAGACTGAAGCTTTCTTT
CASSITGVETEAFF
>TRBJ1-2|TRBV25-1|.|.
TGTGCCAGCAGTGAACTCTATGGCTACACCTTC
CASSELYGYTF
>TRBJ2-2|TRBV2|.|TRBD1
TGTGCCAGCCAAACAGGGGGAGACACCGGGGAGCTGTTTTTT
CASQTGGDTGELFF
>TRBJ1-1|TRBV28|.|.
TGTGCCAGCAGAGGACGGGCGAACACTGAAGCTTTCTTT
CASRGRANTEAFF
>TRBJ1-2|TRBV5-1|.|.
TGCGCCAGCAGCCCGGTCGGTGCAGATGGCTACACCTTC
CASSPVGADGYTF
>TRBJ2-1|TRBV7-9|.|.
TGTGCCAGCAGCTCCCCCAAAAAGGAGGAGCAGTTCTTC
CASSSPKKEEQFF
>TRBJ2-6|TRBV28|.|.
TGTGCCAGCAGCACGAACTCTGGGGCCAACGTCCTGACTTTC
CASSTNSGANVLTF
>TRBJ1-3|TRBV6-1|.|.
TGTGCCAGCAGTGAAGCGGGATCGGAAGGGAACACCATATATTTT
CASSEAGSEGNTIYF
>TRBJ1-5|TRBV25-1|few|.
TGTGCCAGCAGTGAAGTACACAACTTACAGCCCCAGCATTTT
CASSEVHNLQPQHF
>TRBJ2-1|TRBV7-2|.|TRBD2
TGTGCCAGCAGACGGAGCGGGGATGAGCAGTTCTTC
CASRRSGDEQFF
>TRBJ2-3|TRBV4-2|.|.
TGTGCCAGCAGCCAAGAACTATCTCAGGTGGCGCAGTATTTT
CASSQELSQVAQYF
>TRBJ1-5|TRBV7-8|few|TRBD1
TGTGCCAGCAGCTCCGGACAGGGTGGTCAGCCCCAGCATTTT
CASSSGQGGQPQHF
>TRBJ1-2|TRBV28|.|.
TGTGCCAGCAGTTTCGAGGGGACCAACTATGGCTACACCTTC
CASSFEGTNYGYTF
>TRBJ2-2|TRBV7-2|.|.
TGTGCCAGCAGCTTAGTGGGGAGATACACCGGGGAGCTGTTTTTT
CASSLVGRYTGELFF
>TRBJ2-5|TRBV7-2|once|.
TGTGCCAGCAGCCCCCGGCGAGGGTCCCAAGAGACCCAGTACTTC
CASSPRRGSQETQYF
>TRBJ2-1|TRBV7-9|.|.
TGTGCCAGCAGTGGGACTGCCACACAGCAGTTCTTC
CASSGTATQQFF
>TRBJ1-2|TRBV12-5|.|.
TGTGCTAGCGAGGGAGAGGGTTGGCGCTATGGCTACACCTTC
CASEGEGWRYGYTF
>TRBJ2-3|TRBV19|.|TRBD1
TGTGCCAGTAGTATCACAGGGGACACAGATACGCAGTATTTT
CASSITGDTDTQYF
>TRBJ2-7|TRBV12-5|once|TRBD1
TGTGCTAGTGGTTTCCAGGGGGCCCTAAGGGCCTCCTACGAGCAGTACTTC
CASGFQGALRASYEQYF
>TRBJ2-1|TRBV10-3|.|TRBD2
TGTGCCATCAGTGAGTCTTTTAGCGGGAGCTACGGTGAGCAGTTCTTC
CAISESFSGSYGEQFF
>TRBJ2-7|TRBV23-1|.|.
TGCGCCAGCAGTCAATCGCAGCAGGAATGCGGCGAGCAGTACTTC
CASSQSQQECGEQYF
>TRBJ2-7|TRBV18|once|TRBD1
TGTGCCAGCTCGCCAGACAGGGGGTCCTACGAGCAGTACTTC
CASSPDRGSYEQYF
>TRBJ1-2|TRBV15|few|TRBD1
TGTGCCACCAGCCAGGACAGGAGGGGTGGCTACACCTTC
CATSQDRRGGYTF
>TRBJ2-7|TRBV13|.|.
TGTGCCAGCAGCTTACAACAGGCTTCCGAGCAGTACTTC
CASSLQQASEQYF
>TRBJ1-3|TRBV28|.|.
TGTGCCAGCAGTTTAGCCCACGCGGCGAAAACCATATATTTT
CASSLAHAAKTIYF
>TRBJ2-3|TRBV9|.|.
TGTGCCAGCAGCGTAAGGGGGAGGGCGAAAGATACGCAGTATTTT
CASSVRGRAKDTQYF
>TRBJ2-3|TRBV28|.|.
TGTGCCAGCAGTTTAAAGGGGACAGATACGCAGTATTTT
CASSLKGTDTQYF
>TRBJ2-1|TRBV7-2|.|.
TGTGCCAGCAGCTTAGGGGCTAGCATCAATGAGCAGTTCTTC
CASSLGASINEQFF
>TRBJ1-5|TRBV19|.|.
TGTGCCAGTAGTCCCGCGGGAGGGGAAGGACAGCCCCAGCATTTT
CASSPAGGEGQPQHF
>TRBJ2-1|TRBV9|.|.
TGTGCCAGCAGCGATCCAGGAGTTTCCAATGAGCAGTTCTTC
CASSDPGVSNEQFF
>TRBJ2-7|TRBV4-1|.|.
TGCGCCAGCAGCCAAGTCGGGGGAAGGTCCTACGAGCAGTACTTC
CASSQVGGRSYEQYF
>TRBJ2-7|TRBV11-2|.|TRBD2
TGTGCCAGCAGCTTATCCGGGACTAGCGGGAGCGGTAGTCTTGAGCAGTACTTC
CASSLSGTSGSGSLEQYF
>TRBJ2-7|TRBV11-3|.|.
TGTGCCAGCAGCACACCTGCGGTCTACGAGCAGTACTTC
CASSTPAVYEQYF
>TRBJ1-4|TRBV30|.|.
TGTGCCTGGATATACCGTGAAAAACTGTTTTTT
CAWIYREKLFF
>TRBJ2-5|TRBV6-6|.|.
TGTGCCAGCAGTTATGACCTGATCGGGGAGACCCAGTACTTC
CASSYDLIGETQYF
>TRBJ2-3|TRBV5-6|.|TRBD2
TGTGCCAGCAGCTTTACTAGCGGGGGTCTCACAGATACGCAGTATTTT
CASSFTSGGLTDTQYF
>TRBJ2-7|TRBV7-8|.|TRBD2
TGTGCCAGCAGCTTAGGGGGGGGAACCAGCTCCTACGAGCAGTACTTC
CASSLGGGTSSYEQYF
>TRBJ2-3|TRBV7-2|.|TRBD1
TGTGCCAGCAGCCCGGATCCGGGGAGACAGGGTCTACATTTT
CASSPDPGRQGLHF
>TRBJ1-2|TRBV2|.|.
TGTGCCAGCAGCCTCGCCTCTCCCAGCGGCTACACCTTC
CASSLASPSGYTF
>TRBJ1-1|TRBV18|.|TRBD1
TGTGCCAGCTCACCATTGGGACAGTTGAACACTGAAGCTTTCTTT
CASSPLGQLNTEAFF
>TRBJ2-5|TRBV10-3|.|.
TGTGCCATCAGTGACTTGACAGATCTGGGAGAGACCCAGTACTTC
CAISDLTDLGETQYF
>TRBJ1-5|TRBV28|.|.
TGTGCCAGCAGTTTTTTATCACAGGGTAGCAATCAGCCCCAGCATTTT
CASSFLSQGSNQPQHF
>TRBJ2-7|TRBV18|.|.
TGTGCCAGCTCACCCCTGAGCTCCTACGAGCAGTACTTC
CASSPLSSYEQYF
>TRBJ2-3|TRBV10-2|once|.
TGCGCCAGCAGAGATTGGGCCCGCACAGATACGCAGTATTTT
CASRDWARTDTQYF
>TRBJ2-7|TRBV4-3|.|TRBD2
TGCGCCAGCAGCCAAGCCCCGCTAGCGGGAGAATGGTCCGAGCAGTACTTC
CASSQAPLAGEWSEQYF
>TRBJ1-2|TRBV25-1|.|.
TGTGCCAGTTCCGGGGGCTCCGGAAAATACACCTTC
CASSGGSGKYTF
>TRBJ2-5|TRBV27|.|TRBD1
TGTGCCAGCAGTATCAGGACAGGGGGAGAGACCCAGTACTTC
CASSIRTGGETQYF
>TRBJ2-7|TRBV2|.|.
TGTGCCAGCAGTGAGGGCATAGGTTCCGAGCAGTACTTC
CASSEGIGSEQYF
>TRBJ1-2|TRBV7-9|.|.
TGTGCCAGCAGCTTAGTGCAGGGTGGCTACACCTTC
CASSLVQGGYTF
>TRBJ1-5|TRBV5-6|few|.
TGTGCCAGCAGCTTGCGGCGTCAGCCCCAGCATTTT
CASSLRRQPQHF